The rows below give T cell receptor beta chains drawn from one sample of a study of OX40 agonist ivuxolimab in advanced cancers. Using immunoSEQ multiplex PCR, the repertoire was profiled, and TCRdb retains in-frame clones only, with some absent. The sample includes over 40,000 clones, 70% to 90% seen only once; the top ten take 0.38%. The starting material was CD4+ or CD8+ T cells sorted from blood, obtained in a trial of the OX40 agonist ivuxolimab. Receptors were obtained from an adult with an advanced solid tumor such as melanoma, head and neck, liver or kidney cancer. The CDR3 runs from the conserved cysteine through the conserved F or W. Each record gives: V gene, J gene, D gene, clone size, CDR3 protein, CDR3 DNA. D genes are given only for firm matches. Clone size is not always given. Where it is, it says once, few, many or a class for expanded clones.

v_call: TRBV15
j_call: TRBJ1-4
d_call: NA
clone_size: NA
cdr3_aa: CATSSPYLDPGTGDSLEKLFF
cdr3_nt: TGTGCCACCAGCAGCCCCTATTTAGACCCTGGAACTGGGGACTCACTGGAAAAACTGTTTTTT

v_call: TRBV18
j_call: TRBJ1-2
d_call: NA
clone_size: NA
cdr3_aa: CASSPEGSAGAGYGYTF
cdr3_nt: TGTGCCAGCTCACCCGAGGGGTCAGCCGGAGCGGGCTATGGCTACACCTTC

v_call: TRBV28
j_call: TRBJ1-5
d_call: NA
clone_size: NA
cdr3_aa: CASRRGGEVGNQPQHF
cdr3_nt: TGTGCCAGCAGGCGGGGAGGCGAGGTGGGCAATCAGCCCCAGCATTTT

v_call: TRBV19
j_call: TRBJ1-5
d_call: NA
clone_size: few
cdr3_aa: CASQSSGDNQPQHF
cdr3_nt: TGTGCCAGCCAGTCATCCGGGGACAATCAGCCCCAGCATTTT

v_call: TRBV28
j_call: TRBJ2-7
d_call: NA
clone_size: NA
cdr3_aa: CASSPRLAYEQYF
cdr3_nt: TGTGCCAGCAGTCCCAGACTAGCCTACGAGCAGTACTTC

v_call: TRBV20-1
j_call: TRBJ1-3
d_call: NA
clone_size: NA
cdr3_aa: CSAIGGNTIYF
cdr3_nt: TGCAGTGCTATAGGGGGAAACACCATATATTTT

v_call: TRBV4-1
j_call: TRBJ1-5
d_call: NA
clone_size: NA
cdr3_aa: CASSQVSPGDSYSNQPQHF
cdr3_nt: TGCGCCAGCAGCCAAGTCAGTCCGGGGGACTCTTATAGCAATCAGCCCCAGCATTTT

v_call: TRBV6-6
j_call: TRBJ1-2
d_call: NA
clone_size: NA
cdr3_aa: CASSYLGPPGYTF
cdr3_nt: TGTGCCAGCAGTTATTTGGGGCCCCCTGGCTACACCTTC

v_call: TRBV7-9
j_call: TRBJ2-2
d_call: TRBD1
clone_size: NA
cdr3_aa: CASSLVWDRGATGELFF
cdr3_nt: TGTGCCAGCAGCTTAGTATGGGACAGGGGTGCCACCGGGGAGCTGTTTTTT

v_call: TRBV7-7
j_call: TRBJ2-2
d_call: TRBD2
clone_size: NA
cdr3_aa: CASSASPSGGTGELFF
cdr3_nt: TGTGCCAGCAGCGCGAGTCCTAGCGGGGGGACCGGGGAGCTGTTTTTT

v_call: TRBV5-1
j_call: TRBJ2-2
d_call: TRBD1
clone_size: NA
cdr3_aa: CASRSSPRTGVVRELFF
cdr3_nt: TGCGCCAGCAGATCTTCCCCCCGGACAGGCGTCGTCCGGGAGCTGTTTTTT

v_call: TRBV28
j_call: TRBJ1-1
d_call: NA
clone_size: NA
cdr3_aa: CASSPYSEGRTEAFF
cdr3_nt: TGTGCCAGCAGTCCGTATTCTGAGGGGAGGACTGAAGCTTTCTTT

v_call: TRBV2
j_call: TRBJ2-7
d_call: TRBD1
clone_size: NA
cdr3_aa: CASSEAERTGYEQYF
cdr3_nt: TGTGCCAGCAGTGAAGCGGAGCGGACAGGCTACGAGCAGTACTTC

v_call: TRBV5-4
j_call: TRBJ2-2
d_call: TRBD1
clone_size: NA
cdr3_aa: CASSLGTGNTGELFF
cdr3_nt: TGTGCCAGCAGCTTGGGGACAGGCAACACCGGGGAGCTGTTTTTT

v_call: TRBV7-9
j_call: TRBJ1-1
d_call: NA
clone_size: once
cdr3_aa: CASSRTARRFMGTEAFF
cdr3_nt: TGTGCCAGCAGCCGAACAGCTAGAAGGTTTATGGGCACTGAAGCTTTCTTT

v_call: TRBV4-3
j_call: TRBJ2-3
d_call: TRBD2
clone_size: NA
cdr3_aa: CASSQGGRGGLTTDTQYF
cdr3_nt: TGCGCCAGCAGCCAAGGCGGGCGCGGGGGGCTTACCACAGATACGCAGTATTTT

v_call: TRBV28
j_call: TRBJ2-7
d_call: TRBD2
clone_size: once
cdr3_aa: CASSGGLAVTYEQYF
cdr3_nt: TGTGCCAGCAGTGGGGGACTAGCGGTCACCTACGAGCAGTACTTC

v_call: TRBV5-8
j_call: TRBJ2-1
d_call: NA
clone_size: NA
cdr3_aa: CASSLGQEHTPYNEQFF
cdr3_nt: TGTGCCAGCAGCTTGGGACAGGAGCATACCCCCTACAATGAGCAGTTCTTC

v_call: TRBV28
j_call: TRBJ1-3
d_call: NA
clone_size: NA
cdr3_aa: CASRAGYFSGNTIYF
cdr3_nt: TGTGCCAGCAGAGCAGGCTACTTCTCTGGAAACACCATATATTTT

v_call: TRBV4-3
j_call: TRBJ1-2
d_call: TRBD1
clone_size: NA
cdr3_aa: CASSQEGQGRYGYTF
cdr3_nt: TGCGCCAGCAGCCAAGAAGGACAGGGGAGATATGGCTACACCTTC

v_call: TRBV30
j_call: TRBJ1-1
d_call: NA
clone_size: NA
cdr3_aa: CAWSWGTEAFF
cdr3_nt: TGTGCCTGGAGTTGGGGTACTGAAGCTTTCTTT

v_call: TRBV7-7
j_call: TRBJ2-6
d_call: TRBD1
clone_size: NA
cdr3_aa: CASSLAPGQISGANVLTF
cdr3_nt: TGTGCCAGCAGCTTAGCGCCGGGACAGATCTCTGGGGCCAACGTCCTGACTTTC

v_call: TRBV6-1
j_call: TRBJ2-1
d_call: NA
clone_size: NA
cdr3_aa: CASSEAGGGSYNEQFF
cdr3_nt: TGTGCCAGCAGTGAAGCAGGGGGGGGCTCCTACAATGAGCAGTTCTTC

v_call: TRBV29-1
j_call: TRBJ1-1
d_call: NA
clone_size: NA
cdr3_aa: CSVDIAANTEAFF
cdr3_nt: TGCAGCGTTGACATAGCAGCTAACACTGAAGCTTTCTTT

v_call: TRBV7-3
j_call: TRBJ2-3
d_call: TRBD2
clone_size: NA
cdr3_aa: CASSPTSGTTDTQYF
cdr3_nt: TGTGCCAGCAGCCCGACTAGCGGGACCACAGATACGCAGTATTTT

v_call: TRBV28
j_call: TRBJ1-5
d_call: TRBD1
clone_size: NA
cdr3_aa: CASRSGQDQPQHF
cdr3_nt: TGTGCCAGCAGGTCGGGACAGGATCAGCCCCAGCATTTT

v_call: TRBV18
j_call: TRBJ2-1
d_call: NA
clone_size: NA
cdr3_aa: CASSIQEGLYNEQFF
cdr3_nt: TGTGCCAGCTCAATACAGGAGGGACTTTACAATGAGCAGTTCTTC

v_call: TRBV27
j_call: TRBJ2-7
d_call: NA
clone_size: NA
cdr3_aa: CASSGDSYDEQYF
cdr3_nt: TGTGCCAGCAGTGGGGACTCTTATGACGAGCAGTACTTC

v_call: TRBV2
j_call: TRBJ1-1
d_call: NA
clone_size: NA
cdr3_aa: CASSYLGGADPTEAFF
cdr3_nt: TGTGCCAGCAGTTACCTCGGGGGCGCTGATCCCACTGAAGCTTTCTTT

v_call: TRBV7-9
j_call: TRBJ1-6
d_call: NA
clone_size: NA
cdr3_aa: CASSRGLLYSPLHF
cdr3_nt: TGTGCCAGCAGCCGAGGGTTACTGTATTCACCCCTCCACTTT

v_call: TRBV7-9
j_call: TRBJ2-1
d_call: NA
clone_size: NA
cdr3_aa: CASSLFLLNNEQFF
cdr3_nt: TGTGCCAGCAGCTTATTTCTTCTCAACAATGAGCAGTTCTTC

v_call: TRBV5-1
j_call: TRBJ2-1
d_call: TRBD1
clone_size: once
cdr3_aa: CASSTGTAPSRKFF
cdr3_nt: TGTGCCAGCAGCACAGGGACAGCCCCCTCTAGGAAGTTCTTC

v_call: TRBV6-1
j_call: TRBJ2-5
d_call: TRBD2
clone_size: NA
cdr3_aa: CASRGGTLLGETQYF
cdr3_nt: TGTGCCAGCAGGGGGGGGACCCTCCTTGGGGAGACCCAGTACTTC

v_call: TRBV27
j_call: TRBJ1-2
d_call: NA
clone_size: NA
cdr3_aa: CASSPHHFRETNYGYTF
cdr3_nt: TGTGCCAGCAGTCCCCACCATTTTAGGGAAACTAACTATGGCTACACCTTC

v_call: TRBV28
j_call: TRBJ1-5
d_call: NA
clone_size: NA
cdr3_aa: CASRDPLQQVQPQHF
cdr3_nt: TGTGCCAGCAGGGATCCACTTCAACAGGTCCAGCCCCAGCATTTT

v_call: TRBV5-1
j_call: TRBJ1-2
d_call: NA
clone_size: NA
cdr3_aa: CASSSPADGGRSYGYTF
cdr3_nt: TGCGCCAGCAGCTCCCCTGCCGACGGGGGTCGAAGCTATGGCTACACCTTC

v_call: TRBV2
j_call: TRBJ1-4
d_call: NA
clone_size: NA
cdr3_aa: CASSGVGDEKLFF
cdr3_nt: TGTGCCAGCAGTGGGGTGGGGGATGAAAAACTGTTTTTT

v_call: TRBV6-6
j_call: TRBJ2-5
d_call: TRBD2
clone_size: NA
cdr3_aa: CASSYGASGNTQYF
cdr3_nt: TGTGCCAGCAGTTACGGGGCTAGCGGGAACACCCAGTACTTC

v_call: TRBV6-6
j_call: TRBJ2-7
d_call: TRBD1
clone_size: NA
cdr3_aa: CASSPGQGAYEQYF
cdr3_nt: TGTGCCAGCAGCCCGGGACAGGGGGCTTACGAGCAGTACTTC

v_call: TRBV7-7
j_call: TRBJ2-7
d_call: NA
clone_size: NA
cdr3_aa: CASSLDTSSYEQYF
cdr3_nt: TGTGCCAGCAGCTTAGACACCAGCTCCTACGAGCAGTACTTC

v_call: TRBV7-7
j_call: TRBJ2-1
d_call: TRBD2
clone_size: NA
cdr3_aa: CASSFGLAGVSSYNEQFF
cdr3_nt: TGTGCCAGCAGCTTCGGACTAGCGGGGGTGAGCTCCTACAATGAGCAGTTCTTC

v_call: TRBV2
j_call: TRBJ2-1
d_call: TRBD2
clone_size: once
cdr3_aa: CASRTGTRSINEQFF
cdr3_nt: TGTGCCAGCAGAACCGGGACTAGATCCATCAATGAGCAGTTCTTC

v_call: TRBV4-1
j_call: TRBJ2-7
d_call: NA
clone_size: NA
cdr3_aa: CASSQDPNVAGGTNYEQYF
cdr3_nt: TGCGCCAGCAGCCAAGATCCAAATGTTGCTGGGGGTACGAACTACGAGCAGTACTTC

v_call: TRBV12-5
j_call: TRBJ2-1
d_call: TRBD2
clone_size: NA
cdr3_aa: CASGRTSTSGVPNEQFF
cdr3_nt: TGTGCTAGTGGCAGGACCTCCACTAGCGGGGTCCCAAATGAGCAGTTCTTC

v_call: TRBV7-9
j_call: TRBJ1-6
d_call: TRBD1
clone_size: NA
cdr3_aa: CASSSGQDYNSPLHF
cdr3_nt: TGTGCCAGCAGCTCCGGACAGGACTATAATTCACCCCTCCACTTT

v_call: TRBV5-1
j_call: TRBJ2-7
d_call: NA
clone_size: once
cdr3_aa: CASSLATVLSSYEQYF
cdr3_nt: TGCGCCAGCAGCTTGGCGACGGTTCTGAGCTCCTACGAGCAGTACTTC

v_call: TRBV18
j_call: TRBJ1-5
d_call: NA
clone_size: NA
cdr3_aa: CASSLLSGVGNQPQHF
cdr3_nt: TGTGCCAGCTCACTTTTATCAGGGGTGGGCAATCAGCCCCAGCATTTT

v_call: TRBV29-1
j_call: TRBJ2-1
d_call: NA
clone_size: NA
cdr3_aa: CSVGSTSYNEQFF
cdr3_nt: TGCAGCGTGGGCAGTACTAGCTACAATGAGCAGTTCTTC

v_call: TRBV30
j_call: TRBJ2-3
d_call: TRBD2
clone_size: NA
cdr3_aa: CAWRLTSGGGTDTQYF
cdr3_nt: TGTGCCTGGAGGCTAACCAGCGGGGGGGGCACAGATACGCAGTATTTT

v_call: TRBV28
j_call: TRBJ2-1
d_call: NA
clone_size: NA
cdr3_aa: CASSKTLRVVGVGEQFF
cdr3_nt: TGTGCCAGCAGTAAAACCCTCCGGGTAGTCGGGGTAGGTGAGCAGTTCTTC

v_call: TRBV6-1
j_call: TRBJ1-6
d_call: TRBD1
clone_size: few
cdr3_aa: CASSSRDRVNSPLHF
cdr3_nt: TGTGCCAGCAGTTCGCGGGACAGGGTTAATTCACCCCTCCACTTT